This T cell receptor (beta chain) was documented in a study of blood T cell repertoires in COVID-19. Looked up from germline, CDR1 is SGHVS and CDR2 is FNYEAQ. CDR3 size: 18 residues. After removal of 5 bases from V and 0 bases from J, the junction contained 10 bases not matched to a gene. Only in-frame clones appear in the TCRdb table, and some are missing; sequencing was by immunoSEQ multiplex PCR. Of 200,000 to 250,000 clones in the sample, under 95% were seen once. The clonotype comes from a man aged 25-40 years with acute or convalescent COVID-19. The V and J genes are TRBV7-6 and TRBJ2-6; TRBD1 aligns across 7 bases. The sample taken for sequencing was peripheral blood. The CDR3 is CASSLLGTVPSGANVLTF. Here the CDR3 DNA reads TGTGCCAGCAGCCTACTAGGGACAGTCCCCTCTGGGGCCAACGTCCTGACTTTC.